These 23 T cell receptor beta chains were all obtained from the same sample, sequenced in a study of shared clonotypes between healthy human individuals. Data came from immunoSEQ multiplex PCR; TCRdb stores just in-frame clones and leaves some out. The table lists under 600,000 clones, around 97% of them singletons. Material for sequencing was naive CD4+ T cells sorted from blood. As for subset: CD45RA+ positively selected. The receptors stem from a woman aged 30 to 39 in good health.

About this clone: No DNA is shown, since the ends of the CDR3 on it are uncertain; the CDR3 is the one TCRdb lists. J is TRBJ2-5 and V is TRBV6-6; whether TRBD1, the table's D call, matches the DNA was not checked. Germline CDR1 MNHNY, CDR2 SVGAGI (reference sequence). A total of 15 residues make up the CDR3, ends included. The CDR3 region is CASSSSNRGLETQYF.

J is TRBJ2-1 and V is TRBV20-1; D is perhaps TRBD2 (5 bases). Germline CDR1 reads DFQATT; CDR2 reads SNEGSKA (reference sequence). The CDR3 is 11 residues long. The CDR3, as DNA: TGCAGCCTTCGGCTAGCAGATGAGCAGTTCTTC. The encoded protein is CSLRLADEQFF.

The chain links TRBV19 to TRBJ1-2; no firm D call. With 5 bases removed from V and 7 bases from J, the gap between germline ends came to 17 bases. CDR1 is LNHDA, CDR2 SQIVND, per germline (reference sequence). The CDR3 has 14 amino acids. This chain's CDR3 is CASSRAGLLGGYTF. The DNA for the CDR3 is TGTGCCAGTAGTCGAGCGGGCCTCCTGGGTGGCTACACCTTC.

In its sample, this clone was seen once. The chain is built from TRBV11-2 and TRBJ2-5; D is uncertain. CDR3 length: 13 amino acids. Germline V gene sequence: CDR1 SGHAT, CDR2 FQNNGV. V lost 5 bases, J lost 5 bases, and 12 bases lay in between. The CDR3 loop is CASSPGNFETQYF. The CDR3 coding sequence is TGTGCCAGCAGCCCCGGTAACTTTGAGACCCAGTACTTC.

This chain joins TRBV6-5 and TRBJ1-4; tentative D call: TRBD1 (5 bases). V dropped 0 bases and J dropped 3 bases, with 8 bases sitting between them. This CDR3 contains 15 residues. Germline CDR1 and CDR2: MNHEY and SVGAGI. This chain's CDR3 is CASSYSGTANEKLFF. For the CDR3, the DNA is TGTGCCAGCAGTTACTCTGGGACGGCTAATGAAAAACTGTTTTTT.

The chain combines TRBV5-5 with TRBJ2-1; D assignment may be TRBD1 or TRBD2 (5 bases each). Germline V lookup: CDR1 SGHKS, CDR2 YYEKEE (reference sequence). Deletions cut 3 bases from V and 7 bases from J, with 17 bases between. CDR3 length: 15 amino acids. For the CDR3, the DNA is TGTGCCAGCAGCTATGAGGGAACAGGTATAAATGAGCAGTTCTTC. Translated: CASSYEGTGINEQFF. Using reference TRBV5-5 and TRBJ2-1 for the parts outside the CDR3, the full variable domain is DAGVTQSPTHLIKTRGQQVTLRCSPISGHKSVSWYQQVLGQGPQFIFQYYEKEERGRGNFPDRFSARQFPNYSSELNVNALLLGDSALYLCASSYEGTGINEQFFGPGTRLTVL.

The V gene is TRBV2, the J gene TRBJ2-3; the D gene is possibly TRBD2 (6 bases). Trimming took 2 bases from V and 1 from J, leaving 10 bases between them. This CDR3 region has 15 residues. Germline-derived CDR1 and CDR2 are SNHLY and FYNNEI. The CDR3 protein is CASSENGLRTDTQYF. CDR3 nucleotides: TGTGCCAGCAGTGAAAATGGACTACGCACAGATACGCAGTATTTT. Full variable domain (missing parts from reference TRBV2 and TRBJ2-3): EPEVTQTPSHQVTQMGQEVILRCVPISNHLYFYWYRQILGQKVEFLVSFYNNEISEKSEIFDDQFSVERPDGSNFTLKIRSTKLEDSAMYFCASSENGLRTDTQYFGPGTRLTVL.

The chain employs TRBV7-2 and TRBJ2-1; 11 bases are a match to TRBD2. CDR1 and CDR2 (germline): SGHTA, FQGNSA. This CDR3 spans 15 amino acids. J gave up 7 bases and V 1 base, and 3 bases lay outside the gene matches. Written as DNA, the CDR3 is TGTGCCAGCAGCTTAGTTACTAGCGGGAGTAATGAGCAGTTCTTC. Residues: CASSLVTSGSNEQFF.

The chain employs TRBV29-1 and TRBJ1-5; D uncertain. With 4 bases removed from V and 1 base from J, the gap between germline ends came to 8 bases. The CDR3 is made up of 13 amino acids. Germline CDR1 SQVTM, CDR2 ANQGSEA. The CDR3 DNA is TGCAGCGTTGCTAAGGAAAGCAATCAGCCCCAGCATTTT. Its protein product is CSVAKESNQPQHF.

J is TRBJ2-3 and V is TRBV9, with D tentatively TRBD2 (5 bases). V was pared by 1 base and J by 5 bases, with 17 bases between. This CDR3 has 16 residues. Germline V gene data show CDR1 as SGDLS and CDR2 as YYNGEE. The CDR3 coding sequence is TGTGCCAGCAGCGTATCGAGTCGAGGACGGGGAGATACGCAGTATTTT. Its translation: CASSVSSRGRGDTQYF.

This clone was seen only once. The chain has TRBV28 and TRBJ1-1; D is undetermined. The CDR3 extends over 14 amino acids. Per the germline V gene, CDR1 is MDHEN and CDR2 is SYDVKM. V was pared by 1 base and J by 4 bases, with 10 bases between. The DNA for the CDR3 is TGTGCCAGCAGTTTATCCCCCCCAAGCACTGAAGCTTTCTTT. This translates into CASSLSPPSTEAFF.

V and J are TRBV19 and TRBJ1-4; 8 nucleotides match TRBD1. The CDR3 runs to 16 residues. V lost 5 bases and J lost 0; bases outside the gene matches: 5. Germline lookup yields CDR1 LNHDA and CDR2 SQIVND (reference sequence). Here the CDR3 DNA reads TGTGCCAGTAGTCCCAGGGGGCGAGCAACTAATGAAAAACTGTTTTTT. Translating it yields CASSPRGRATNEKLFF. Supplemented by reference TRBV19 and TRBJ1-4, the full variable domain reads DGGITQSPKYLFRKEGQNVTLSCEQNLNHDAMYWYRQDPGQGLRLIYYSQIVNDFQKGDIAEGYSVSREKKESFPLTVTSAQKNPTAFYLCASSPRGRATNEKLFFGSGTQLSVL.

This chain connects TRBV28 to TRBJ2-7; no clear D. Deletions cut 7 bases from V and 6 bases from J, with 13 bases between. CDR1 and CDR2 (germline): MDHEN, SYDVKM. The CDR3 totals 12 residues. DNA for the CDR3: TGTGCCAGCATTGGAAGTTGGGGCGAGCAGTACTTC. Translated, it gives CASIGSWGEQYF.

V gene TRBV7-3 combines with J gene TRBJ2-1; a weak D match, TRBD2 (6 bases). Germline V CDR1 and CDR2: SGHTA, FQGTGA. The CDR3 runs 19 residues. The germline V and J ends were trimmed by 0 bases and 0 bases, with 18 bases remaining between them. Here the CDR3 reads CASSLTSLQAGGSYNEQFF. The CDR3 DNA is TGTGCCAGCAGCTTAACTTCCCTTCAAGCGGGCGGCTCCTACAATGAGCAGTTCTTC.

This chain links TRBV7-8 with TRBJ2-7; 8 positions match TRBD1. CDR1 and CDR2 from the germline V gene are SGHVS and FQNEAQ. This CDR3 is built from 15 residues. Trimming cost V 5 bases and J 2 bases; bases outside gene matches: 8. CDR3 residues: CASSAPGQAPYEQYF. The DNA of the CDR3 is TGTGCCAGCAGCGCACCGGGACAGGCGCCCTACGAGCAGTACTTC.

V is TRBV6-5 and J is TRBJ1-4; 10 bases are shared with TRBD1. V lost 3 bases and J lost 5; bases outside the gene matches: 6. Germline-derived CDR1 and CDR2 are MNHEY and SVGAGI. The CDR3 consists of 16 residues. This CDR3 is CASSYWTGGKNEKLFF. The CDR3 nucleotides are TGTGCCAGCAGTTATTGGACAGGGGGGAAGAATGAAAAACTGTTTTTT.

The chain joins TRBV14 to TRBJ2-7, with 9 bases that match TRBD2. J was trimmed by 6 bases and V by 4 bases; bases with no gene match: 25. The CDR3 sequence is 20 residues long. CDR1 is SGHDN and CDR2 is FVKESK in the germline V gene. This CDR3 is CASSRPSGTVLGSGSGEQYF. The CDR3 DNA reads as TGTGCCAGCAGCCGCCCTTCGGGGACGGTTCTCGGTAGCGGGAGCGGCGAGCAGTACTTC. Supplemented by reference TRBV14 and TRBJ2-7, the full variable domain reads EAGVTQFPSHSVIEKGQTVTLRCDPISGHDNLYWYRRVMGKEIKFLLHFVKESKQDESGMPNNRFLAERTGGTYSTLKVQPAELEDSGVYFCASSRPSGTVLGSGSGEQYFGPGTRLTVT.

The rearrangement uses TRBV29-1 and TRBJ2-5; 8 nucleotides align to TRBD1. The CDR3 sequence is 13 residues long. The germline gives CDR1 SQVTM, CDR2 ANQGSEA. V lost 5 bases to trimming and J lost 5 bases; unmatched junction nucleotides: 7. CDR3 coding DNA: TGCAGCGTTCGCCAGGGGGCGCATGAGACCCAGTACTTC. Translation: CSVRQGAHETQYF. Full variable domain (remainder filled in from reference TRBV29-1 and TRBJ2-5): SAVISQKPSRDICQRGTSLTIQCQVDSQVTMMFWYRQQPGQSLTLIATANQGSEATYESGFVIDKFPISRPNLTFSTLTVSNMSPEDSSIYLCSVRQGAHETQYFGPGTRLLVL.

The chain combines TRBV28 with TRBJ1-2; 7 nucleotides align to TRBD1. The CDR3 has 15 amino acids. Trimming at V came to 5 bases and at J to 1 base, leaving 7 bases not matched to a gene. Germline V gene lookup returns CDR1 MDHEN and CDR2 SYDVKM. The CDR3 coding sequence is TGTGCCAGCAGTACCGGGACAGAGATTAACTATGGCTACACCTTC. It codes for CASSTGTEINYGYTF.

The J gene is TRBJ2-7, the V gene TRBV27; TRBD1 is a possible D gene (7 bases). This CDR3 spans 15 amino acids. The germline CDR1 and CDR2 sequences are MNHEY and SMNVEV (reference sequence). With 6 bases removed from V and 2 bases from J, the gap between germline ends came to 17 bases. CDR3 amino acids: CASSGGGINPYEQYF. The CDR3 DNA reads TGTGCCAGCAGCGGAGGGGGCATAAACCCCTACGAGCAGTACTTC.

The CDR3 DNA follows: TGTGCCAGCAGCGGGACAGTTCCTTCTGGAAACACCATATATTTT. It translates to CASSGTVPSGNTIYF. This chain links TRBV28 with TRBJ1-3; 7 bases fit TRBD1. J was trimmed by 1 base and V by 6 bases; bases with no gene match: 6. Germline-derived CDR1 and CDR2 are MDHEN and SYDVKM. The CDR3 has 15 amino acids.

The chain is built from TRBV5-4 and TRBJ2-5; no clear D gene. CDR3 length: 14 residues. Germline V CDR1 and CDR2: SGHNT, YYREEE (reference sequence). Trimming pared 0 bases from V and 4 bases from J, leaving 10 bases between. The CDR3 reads CASSLGSSLETQYF. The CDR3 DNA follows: TGTGCCAGCAGCTTGGGCAGCTCTCTAGAGACCCAGTACTTC.

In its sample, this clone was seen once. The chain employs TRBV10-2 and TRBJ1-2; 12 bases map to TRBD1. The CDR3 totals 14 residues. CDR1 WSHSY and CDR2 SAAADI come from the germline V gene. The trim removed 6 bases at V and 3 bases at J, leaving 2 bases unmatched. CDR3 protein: CASSGTGGHYGYTF. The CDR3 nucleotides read TGCGCCAGCAGCGGGACAGGGGGCCACTATGGCTACACCTTC.